The 31 T cell receptor beta chains listed next were all sequenced from one sample in a study of T cells in Graves' hyperthyroidism and ophthalmopathy. From RNA transcripts, TCR beta CDR3 regions were amplified. With the HTBI primer set, the TCR CDR3 went through a first round of RT-PCR. TCRdb itself ran the multiplex PCR reads through MiXCR, one entry per CDR3 protein. The sample contains almost 600,000 distinct CDR3 sequences, 46% of which appear only once. Material: peripheral blood or thyroid tissue (not recorded which). The receptors were sampled from a woman aged 18-35 years with Graves' hyperthyroidism.

This clonotype was seen a handful of times. One base away lies a much larger clone, so this may be a sequencing read error. The chain uses TRBV7-2 and TRBJ2-2; tentatively, D is TRBD2 (5 bases). This CDR3 region has 14 residues. The germline V gene has CDR1 SGHTA and CDR2 FQGNSA. This CDR3 is CASSLEWTPGEQFF. For the CDR3, the DNA is TGTGCCAGCAGCTTAGAGTGGACCCCCGGGGAGCAGTTTTTT.

The rearrangement links TRBV20-1 to TRBJ1-4, with 9 positions matching TRBD1. The CDR3 has 14 residues. Trimming at V came to 6 bases and at J to 7 bases, leaving 9 bases not matched to a gene. Germline CDR1 and CDR2: DFQATT and SNEGSKA (reference sequence). CDR3 in DNA: TGCAGTGCCAAACAGGGGGCTCATGGTGAAAAACTGTTTTTT. Amino acids: CSAKQGAHGEKLFF.

This clonotype was detected many times. The chain is built from TRBV12-3 or TRBV12-4 and TRBJ2-2; TRBD1 matches 8 bases. This CDR3 comprises 15 residues. V was pared by 4 bases and J by 0 bases, with 1 base of the junction left unmatched. The chain's CDR3 is CASSWGQANTGELFF. The CDR3 DNA reads as TGTGCCAGCAGTTGGGGACAGGCGAACACCGGGGAGCTGTTTTTT.

The rearrangement links TRBV11-3 to TRBJ2-5; TRBD1 matches at 9 bases. Germline assignment: CDR1 SGHNT and CDR2 YENEEA. V shed 4 bases and J 5 bases; nucleotides not matched to a gene: 8. The CDR3 is 15 amino acids. The chain's CDR3 is CASSSWDREGETQYF. The CDR3 DNA reads TGTGCCAGCAGCTCCTGGGACAGGGAAGGGGAGACCCAGTACTTC.

The table lists this clonotype with many counts. This chain links TRBV15 with TRBJ1-2, with 8 bases identical to TRBD1. The germline CDR1 and CDR2 sequences are LNHNV and YYDKDF (reference sequence). CDR3 length: 14 residues. The V segment lost 6 bases and the J segment 4 bases; nucleotides outside the gene matches: 7. The CDR3 sequence: CATRKQGEGYGYTF. The CDR3 DNA sequence: TGTGCCACCAGGAAACAGGGGGAAGGCTATGGCTACACCTTC.

This clonotype came up many times. V and J are TRBV24-1 and TRBJ2-5; possibly TRBD2 for D (6 bases). The V gene lost 5 bases and the J gene lost 1 base, with 7 bases spanning the gap. The CDR3 consists of 13 residues. Per the germline V gene, CDR1 is KGHDR and CDR2 is SFDVKD. The CDR3, as DNA: TGTGCCACCAGTGTCGGGAGCCAAGAGACCCAGTACTTC. This encodes CATSVGSQETQYF.

This clonotype was detected many times. V gene TRBV29-1 combines with J gene TRBJ1-2, with D unresolved. Trimming pared 0 bases from V and 8 bases from J, leaving 25 bases between. CDR3 size: 17 residues. The germline V gene has CDR1 SQVTM and CDR2 ANQGSEA. The CDR3 reads CSVEDQSVQNLGGGYTF. CDR3 bases: TGCAGCGTTGAAGATCAGTCGGTACAGAACCTTGGAGGGGGCTACACCTTC.

This chain uses TRBV29-1 with TRBJ1-1; the D is unclear. CDR1 and CDR2 from the germline V gene are SQVTM and ANQGSEA. CDR3 length: 14 residues. Deletions cut 5 bases from V and 5 bases from J, with 18 bases between. DNA of the CDR3: TGCAGCGTTAGTGGTGGCGGGAGAGGGACTGAAGCTTTCTTT. It translates to CSVSGGGRGTEAFF. The variable domain in full, with the rest retrieved from reference TRBV29-1 and TRBJ1-1, is SAVISQKPSRDICQRGTSLTIQCQVDSQVTMMFWYRQQPGQSLTLIATANQGSEATYESGFVIDKFPISRPNLTFSTLTVSNMSPEDSSIYLCSVSGGGRGTEAFFGQGTRLTVV.

The V call is TRBV7-2, the J call TRBJ1-5, with TRBD1 as a possible D gene (6 bases). The CDR3 is 16 amino acids. Germline values: CDR1 SGHTA, CDR2 FQGNSA. The germline V and J ends were trimmed by 8 bases and 7 bases, with 24 bases remaining between them. Here the CDR3 DNA reads TGTGCCAGCGTGCTACCCCGGGGCAGGGGAAGACAGCCCCAGCATTTT. Its protein product is CASVLPRGRGRQPQHF.

With regard to this clonotype: No conserved phenylalanine or tryptophan ends this CDR3, so it is likely a read error. It is unclear where the CDR3 begins or ends on the DNA, so no DNA is shown, and the CDR3 is as TCRdb lists it. The V gene is TRBV20-1, the J gene TRBJ1-4; the D call of TRBD1 is as the table states it, not checked on the DNA. Germline CDR1 is DFQATT and CDR2 is SNEGSKA (reference sequence). With termini counted, the CDR3 has 9 amino acids. The CDR3 reads CSARRDRGY.

On this clonotype: A much larger clone lies one base from this, so it may be a read error. The chain joins TRBV18 to TRBJ1-4; the D gene is possibly TRBD1 (5 bases). This CDR3 has 13 residues. The V gene's germline CDR1 is KGHSH and CDR2 LQKENI. CDR3 in DNA: TGTGCCGGCTCACCGGCCAGGGATGAAAAACTGTTTTTT. Its translation: CAGSPARDEKLFF.

This clonotype was recorded at least ten times. The CDR3 bases are TGTGCCAGCAGTTTAGGGTCCATGGTAGCGGAGACCCAGTACTTC. It is translated as CASSLGSMVAETQYF. The V and J genes are TRBV12-3 or TRBV12-4 and TRBJ2-5; D possibly corresponds to TRBD2 (5 bases). V shed 1 base and J shed 5 bases, with 14 bases lying between them. This CDR3 spans 15 amino acids.

The rearrangement joins TRBV7-3 to TRBJ2-2; 7 bases map to TRBD2. This CDR3 is built from 13 residues. The germline gives CDR1 SGHTA, CDR2 FQGTGA. Trimming at V came to 5 bases and at J to 6 bases, leaving 3 bases not matched to a gene. This CDR3 reads CASSQTSAGELFF. The CDR3 coding sequence is TGTGCCAGCAGCCAAACTAGCGCCGGGGAGCTGTTTTTT.

The chain recombines TRBV27 with TRBJ2-6, with TRBD1 matching 10 bases. The J segment lost 0 bases and the V segment lost 8 bases, leaving 4 bases of the junction unmatched. Germline V gene sequence: CDR1 MNHEY, CDR2 SMNVEV (reference sequence). The CDR3 runs 16 residues. This CDR3 reads CASATGGRSGANVLTF. CDR3 nucleotides: TGTGCCAGCGCGACAGGGGGCCGCTCTGGGGCCAACGTCCTGACTTTC.

This clonotype was observed many times. This chain uses TRBV7-2 with TRBJ1-2; D is perhaps TRBD1 (5 bases). V shed 1 base and J shed 7 bases, with 13 bases lying between them. CDR3 length: 14 amino acids. Germline loops: CDR1 SGHTA, CDR2 FQGNSA. CDR3 residues: CASSLDQGAAGYTF. The CDR3, as DNA: TGTGCCAGCAGCTTAGATCAAGGGGCGGCTGGCTACACCTTC. The variable domain in full, with the rest retrieved from reference TRBV7-2 and TRBJ1-2, is GAGVSQSPSNKVTEKGKDVELRCDPISGHTALYWYRQSLGQGLEFLIYFQGNSAPDKSGLPSDRFSAERTGGSVSTLTIQRTQQEDSAVYLCASSLDQGAAGYTFGSGTRLTVV.

This clonotype was seen repeatedly, ten times or more. This chain uses TRBV10-3 with TRBJ2-7, with D maybe TRBD2 (5 bases). Trimming took off 3 bases at V and 5 bases at J, with 11 bases between the two ends. The V gene's germline CDR1 is ENHRY and CDR2 SYGVKD. This CDR3 contains 13 residues. In DNA, the CDR3 is TGTGCCATCAGTGACCGCGGGCCCGACGAGCAGTACTTC. Translation: CAISDRGPDEQYF.

This chain's CDR3 is CASSSTGVGANVLTF. In DNA form, the CDR3 reads TGTGCCAGCAGCTCGACAGGGGTCGGGGCCAACGTCCTGACTTTC. V is TRBV7-2 and J is TRBJ2-6, with 8 bases fitting TRBD1. With 4 bases clipped from V and 4 bases from J, the junction kept 3 bases outside the gene matches. Germline V lookup: CDR1 SGHTA, CDR2 FQGNSA. The CDR3 contains 15 residues. The full variable domain, its missing parts supplied by reference TRBV7-2 and TRBJ2-6, is GAGVSQSPSNKVTEKGKDVELRCDPISGHTALYWYRQSLGQGLEFLIYFQGNSAPDKSGLPSDRFSAERTGGSVSTLTIQRTQQEDSAVYLCASSSTGVGANVLTFGAGSRLTVL.

Worth noting for this clonotype: Likely a read error: the CDR3 ends without its conserved phenylalanine or tryptophan. The DNA is left out, because the CDR3 cannot be placed on it with certainty; the CDR3 is given as TCRdb lists it. V is TRBV7-2 and J is TRBJ2-2; TRBD1 is the table's D call, not checked against the DNA. Germline-derived CDR1 and CDR2 are SGHTA and FQGNSA. The CDR3 contains 8 residues when both ends are counted. The CDR3 loop reads CASSFNGA.

This clonotype was counted ten times or more. The gene calls are TRBV7-9 and TRBJ1-4; TRBD1 might be the D (5 bases). The CDR3 covers 13 residues. The V and J ends lost 3 bases and 8 bases respectively, with 10 bases between them. Per germline, CDR1 SEHNR and CDR2 FQNEAQ (reference sequence). The CDR3 nucleotides read TGTGCCAGCAGCTTGGGACTGTGGGAAAAACTGTTTTTT. This translates into CASSLGLWEKLFF.

On this clonotype itself: The limits of the CDR3 on the DNA are not certain, so only TCRdb's listed CDR3 is given. Here the CDR3 reads CSVTRVSGANVLTFGGSRQETQYF. The chain combines TRBV29-1 with TRBJ2-5; the D segment call TRBD1 is taken from the table without a DNA check. The CDR3 has 24 amino acids, counting both end residues. The germline gives CDR1 SQVTM, CDR2 ANQGSEA.

The sample holds many counts of this clonotype. The chain links TRBV18 to TRBJ1-2, with TRBD1 matching 9 bases. With V trimmed by 5 bases and J by 4 bases, 5 bases remained unmatched. The CDR3 extends over 14 amino acids. CDR1 and CDR2 from the germline V gene are KGHSH and LQKENI. The CDR3 reads CASSTGGLSYGYTF. CDR3 coding DNA: TGTGCCAGCTCAACAGGGGGCCTAAGCTATGGCTACACCTTC.

With regard to this clonotype: Without the conserved terminal phenylalanine or tryptophan, this CDR3 likely stems from a read error. This rearrangement joins TRBV7-9 to TRBJ2-2; the D call may be TRBD1 or TRBD2 (5 bases each). The V end lost 5 bases, the J end lost 7 bases, and 17 bases lay between the germline ends. The CDR3 consists of 15 residues. Germline CDR1 and CDR2: SEHNR and FQNEAQ (reference sequence). The CDR3 loop reads CASSLGTLWGGELFL. The DNA for the CDR3 is TGTGCCAGCAGCCTAGGGACCCTTTGGGGCGGGGAGCTGTTTCTT.

At least ten counts were recorded for this clonotype. The chain has TRBV7-2 and TRBJ1-2; D perhaps matches TRBD1 (6 bases). This CDR3 contains 15 residues. From germline, CDR1 is SGHTA and CDR2 FQGNSA. The ends were cut back, 5 bases at V and 2 bases at J, with 15 bases in the middle. CDR3: CASSDPRGQNYGYTF. CDR3 DNA sequence: TGTGCCAGCAGCGACCCACGGGGGCAGAACTATGGCTACACCTTC.

The chain uses TRBV4-2 and TRBJ2-7; weak D call: TRBD2 (5 bases). Germline lookup yields CDR1 LGHNA and CDR2 YNFKEQ. The V end was cut by 0 bases, the J end by 7 bases, with 13 bases between. This CDR3 region has 14 residues. In nucleotides, the CDR3 is TGTGCCAGCAGCCAAGATCACGGAGGCTTAGAGCAGTACTTC. This translates into CASSQDHGGLEQYF.

This clonotype was counted at least ten times. V gene TRBV12-3 or TRBV12-4 combines with J gene TRBJ1-2; 7 bases map to TRBD1. The CDR3 consists of 13 residues. V shed 6 bases and J 4 bases; nucleotides not matched to a gene: 5. The DNA of the CDR3 is TGTGCCAGCAGACCGGGACAGCTCTATGGCTACACCTTC. It is translated as CASRPGQLYGYTF.

The chain has TRBV15 and TRBJ1-5; D remains unclear. CDR3 length: 14 residues. Germline lookup yields CDR1 LNHNV and CDR2 YYDKDF (reference sequence). The V end was cut by 3 bases, the J end by 1 base, with 7 bases between. Here the CDR3 reads CATSRDRSNQPQHF. The CDR3 DNA is TGTGCCACCAGCAGGGACCGAAGCAATCAGCCCCAGCATTTT.

This clonotype was seen at least ten times. This chain uses TRBV9 with TRBJ2-2; TRBD2 agrees at 8 bases. The J segment lost 5 bases and the V segment lost 4 bases, leaving 4 bases of the junction unmatched. The germline V gene has CDR1 SGDLS and CDR2 YYNGEE. This CDR3 has 14 amino acids. The CDR3 DNA is TGTGCCAGCAGCCACGGGGGGGCGACCGGGGAGCTGTTTTTT. As protein: CASSHGGATGELFF.

This clonotype came up many times. The rearrangement links TRBV3-1 to TRBJ2-7, with 8 bases aligning to TRBD1. The germline CDR1 and CDR2 sequences are LGHDT and YNNKEL (reference sequence). The CDR3 loop spans 15 amino acids. The V and J ends lost 5 bases and 4 bases, in that order; junction bases with no gene match: 10. CDR3 protein: CASSLTGTGLYEQYF. CDR3 coding DNA: TGTGCCAGCAGCTTGACCGGGACAGGTTTATACGAGCAGTACTTC.

The genes are TRBV7-6 and TRBJ2-7; 9 nucleotides align to TRBD1. After removal of 8 bases from V and 5 bases from J, the junction contained 13 bases not matched to a gene. Looked up from germline, CDR1 is SGHVS and CDR2 is FNYEAQ. This CDR3 spans 15 amino acids. CDR3 amino acids: CASYPGTGMKNEQYF. The CDR3 DNA reads TGTGCCAGCTACCCCGGGACAGGGATGAAGAACGAGCAGTACTTC.

About this clonotype itself: Because it lacks the conserved phenylalanine or tryptophan at the end, this CDR3 is likely a read error. The limits of the CDR3 on the DNA are not certain, so only TCRdb's listed CDR3 is given. The V call is TRBV7-9, the J call TRBJ1-3; the D call in the table, TRBD1, was not verified against the DNA. Ends included, the CDR3 has 10 residues. CDR1 is SEHNR and CDR2 is FQNEAQ in the germline V gene (reference sequence). CDR3 amino acids: CASSSQQDRV.

The chain joins TRBV2 to TRBJ2-5; tentative D call: TRBD1 (5 bases). The germline V and J ends were trimmed by 9 bases and 5 bases, with 10 bases remaining between them. Looked up from germline, CDR1 is SNHLY and CDR2 is FYNNEI. The CDR3 is 11 residues long. The CDR3 sequence: CARGLRETQYF. The CDR3 bases are TGTGCCAGGGGGCTAAGGGAGACCCAGTACTTC.